Shown below are 25 T cell receptor beta chains from a single sample sequenced in a study of T cell changes during pregnancy in multiple sclerosis. TCRdb's copy holds only in-frame clones and misses some; the assay was immunoSEQ multiplex PCR. The data show 55,000 to 65,000 clones, roughly 94% seen once. The source was CD8+ T cells from peripheral blood mononuclear cells, collected in the third trimester of pregnancy. The receptors derive from a female donor with multiple sclerosis, enrolled in a pregnancy study.

The V and J genes are TRBV4-1 and TRBJ2-7, with a possible D match to TRBD2 (6 bases). CDR3 length: 13 residues. Germline CDR1 and CDR2: MGHRA and YSYEKL. Trimming shortened V by 6 bases and J by 2 bases, and 11 bases separated the two germline ends. CDR3 in amino acids: CASSSGTTYEQYF. DNA of the CDR3: TGCGCCAGCAGTAGCGGAACGACCTACGAGCAGTACTTC.

This sequence joins TRBV30 and TRBJ1-5; D ambiguous. The V gene lost 0 bases and the J gene lost 3 bases, with 6 bases spanning the gap. CDR3 length: 13 amino acids. CDR1 and CDR2 (germline): GTSNPN, SVGIG (reference sequence). CDR3 protein: CAWSVNNNQPQHF. CDR3 nucleotide sequence: TGTGCCTGGAGTGTAAATAACAATCAGCCCCAGCATTTT.

This clone has a count of ten or more. Other DNA sequences within the sample encode an identical CDR3. The rearrangement links TRBV6-4 to TRBJ2-2; TRBD2 aligns across 10 bases. Looked up from germline, CDR1 is MRHNA and CDR2 is SNTAGT. V trimming: 6 bases; J trimming: 3 bases; junction bases outside the gene matches: 1. This CDR3 contains 14 residues. Written as DNA, the CDR3 is TGTGCCAGCAGCGGACTAGCGGACACCGGGGAGCTGTTTTTT. Translating gives CASSGLADTGELFF.

This clone was seen just once. The chain couples TRBV4-1 to TRBJ2-7, with 7 bases aligning to TRBD1. Germline V gene lookup returns CDR1 MGHRA and CDR2 YSYEKL. The CDR3 length is 15 residues. The V gene end was trimmed by 4 bases and the J gene end by 1 base; junction bases not matched to a gene: 7. The CDR3 loop reads CASSPYRGNSYEQYF. The CDR3 DNA is TGCGCCAGCAGCCCATACAGGGGTAATTCCTACGAGCAGTACTTC.

The CDR3 DNA reads as TGCGCCAGCAGCTTGCCCAGCGGGAGGACTTCAGGCTCCTACGAGCAGTACTTC. It translates to CASSLPSGRTSGSYEQYF. The V call is TRBV5-1, the J call TRBJ2-7; 9 nucleotides line up with TRBD2. V was pared by 1 base and J by 0 bases, with 11 bases of the junction left unmatched. Germline-derived CDR1 and CDR2 are SGHRS and YFSETQ. The CDR3 covers 18 residues.

This chain joins TRBV6-1 and TRBJ1-3; tentatively, D is TRBD1 (6 bases). The CDR3 consists of 13 residues. Trimming left V 7 bases short and J 9 bases short, with 16 bases between. Germline CDR1 and CDR2: MNHNS and SASEGT. The CDR3 nucleotides are TGTGCCAGCACCTACAGGGCTGAGGGCACCATATATTTT. Translated, it gives CASTYRAEGTIYF.

This sequence joins TRBV10-2 and TRBJ2-7; 9 nucleotides match TRBD1. The CDR3 contains 15 residues. The ends lost 7 bases at V and 3 bases at J; junction bases unmatched: 10. In germline, CDR1 is WSHSY, CDR2 SAAADI. The CDR3 DNA reads as TGCGCCAGCACTAAACCGGGACAGGGCGGCTACGAGCAGTACTTC. Translation gives CASTKPGQGGYEQYF.

This chain links TRBV27 with TRBJ2-7; tentative D call: TRBD1 (6 bases). CDR1 and CDR2 from the germline V gene are MNHEY and SMNVEV (reference sequence). V lost 3 bases, J lost 2 bases, and 11 bases lay in between. This CDR3 contains 14 residues. The CDR3 DNA reads TGTGCCAGCAGTTTCCGGGACACGACCTACGAGCAGTACTTC. As protein: CASSFRDTTYEQYF.

The chain recombines TRBV5-1 with TRBJ1-2; 7 positions match TRBD1. CDR1 is SGHRS and CDR2 is YFSETQ in the germline V gene. V lost 6 bases, J lost 4 bases, and 12 bases stayed unmatched. CDR3 length: 15 residues. CDR3 DNA: TGCGCCAGCATGGACGGGGAAGGGGACAGCTATGGCTACACCTTC. Translating it yields CASMDGEGDSYGYTF.

The J gene is TRBJ2-1, the V gene TRBV14, with D perhaps matching TRBD2 (5 bases). This CDR3 is built from 11 residues. V was cut by 4 bases and J by 8 bases, with 6 bases left in between. Germline lookup yields CDR1 SGHDN and CDR2 FVKESK. The CDR3: CASSLGDEQFF. The DNA for the CDR3 is TGTGCCAGCAGCCTCGGGGATGAGCAGTTCTTC.

Written as DNA, the CDR3 is TGTGCCAGCTCCTCCCGAGGGGGCCAAGAGACCCAGTACTTC. Its protein is CASSSRGGQETQYF. The chain uses TRBV2 and TRBJ2-5; D is perhaps TRBD1 (6 bases). There are 14 residues in the CDR3. The germline CDR1 and CDR2 sequences are SNHLY and FYNNEI. Deletions cut 8 bases from V and 1 base from J, with 14 bases between.

This chain uses TRBV5-1 with TRBJ2-1; 9 nucleotides align to TRBD2. Germline V gene lookup returns CDR1 SGHRS and CDR2 YFSETQ. This CDR3 contains 16 residues. V trimming: 0 bases; J trimming: 3 bases; junction bases outside the gene matches: 4. The chain's CDR3 is CASSLEASGDYNEQFF. The CDR3, as DNA: TGCGCCAGCAGCTTGGAGGCTAGCGGGGACTACAATGAGCAGTTCTTC.

The chain links TRBV27 to TRBJ1-1, with D unclear. Trimming took 2 bases from V and 6 from J, leaving 16 bases between them. The length of the CDR3 is 15 residues. Germline V gene data show CDR1 as MNHEY and CDR2 as SMNVEV (reference sequence). CDR3 DNA sequence: TGTGCCAGCAGTTTAGGGTTCGGGGTGGGTGCTGAAGCTTTCTTT. This translates into CASSLGFGVGAEAFF.

The chain links TRBV7-9 to TRBJ1-4, with D unclear. CDR1 and CDR2 (germline): SEHNR, FQNEAQ (reference sequence). The V end was cut by 5 bases, the J end by 8 bases, with 12 bases between. This CDR3 is built from 13 residues. The CDR3 sequence is CASSHRNGEKLFF. The CDR3 nucleotides read TGTGCCAGCAGCCACCGTAACGGGGAAAAACTGTTTTTT.

V is TRBV5-5 and J is TRBJ2-6, with a possible D match to TRBD1 (6 bases). This CDR3 has 17 amino acids. V was pared by 4 bases and J by 4 bases, with 18 bases between. CDR1 SGHKS and CDR2 YYEKEE come from the germline V gene (reference sequence). The CDR3 region is CASSQNADSGGANVLTF. For the CDR3, the DNA is TGTGCCAGCAGCCAAAACGCGGACAGTGGCGGGGCCAACGTCCTGACTTTC.

The chain couples TRBV6-5 to TRBJ1-1; the D is unclear. The V gene lost 0 bases and the J gene lost 0 bases, with 11 bases spanning the gap. CDR1 and CDR2 (germline): MNHEY, SVGAGI. The length of the CDR3 is 16 residues. This chain's CDR3 is CASSYSQVDMNTEAFF. The CDR3 DNA reads as TGTGCCAGCAGTTACTCCCAGGTCGATATGAACACTGAAGCTTTCTTT.

The genes are TRBV28 and TRBJ2-5; TRBD2 might be the D (5 bases). CDR3 length equals 13 residues. The germline gives CDR1 MDHEN, CDR2 SYDVKM. V was cut by 4 bases and J by 7 bases, with 13 bases left in between. CDR3 residues: CASSYGEGGTQYF. The DNA of the CDR3 is TGTGCCAGCAGTTACGGGGAAGGAGGGACCCAGTACTTC.

The chain joins TRBV7-9 to TRBJ2-3, with D maybe TRBD2 (5 bases). Germline CDR1 and CDR2: SEHNR and FQNEAQ (reference sequence). Between the trimmed V and J ends, which lost 4 bases and 0 bases, there was a span of 8 bases. CDR3 size: 14 residues. This CDR3 is CASSSQRSTDTQYF. In DNA, the CDR3 is TGTGCCAGCAGCTCCCAGCGGAGCACAGATACGCAGTATTTT.

The chain couples TRBV7-9 to TRBJ2-1; 11 nucleotides align to TRBD1. The CDR3 loop spans 15 amino acids. After removal of 5 bases from V and 6 bases from J, the junction contained 6 bases not matched to a gene. Germline lookup yields CDR1 SEHNR and CDR2 FQNEAQ (reference sequence). CDR3 amino acids: CASSPDRGRPNEQFF. The CDR3 DNA reads TGTGCCAGCAGCCCGGACAGGGGGCGCCCCAATGAGCAGTTCTTC.

This chain links TRBV5-1 with TRBJ1-5; TRBD1 agrees at 8 bases. This CDR3 contains 13 residues. Germline loops: CDR1 SGHRS, CDR2 YFSETQ. V was pared by 0 bases and J by 13 bases, with 6 bases of the junction left unmatched. The CDR3 region is CASSLDGQGPQHF. CDR3 DNA sequence: TGCGCCAGCAGCTTGGACGGACAGGGCCCTCAGCATTTT.

The genes are TRBV2 and TRBJ2-7; D possibly corresponds to TRBD1 (5 bases). The CDR3 extends over 13 amino acids. Deletions cut 11 bases from V and 0 bases from J, with 14 bases between. Germline V gene lookup returns CDR1 SNHLY and CDR2 FYNNEI. CDR3 loop: CAPTSRDSYEQYF. As DNA, the CDR3 is TGTGCCCCCACGTCCAGGGACTCCTACGAGCAGTACTTC.

The chain combines TRBV27 with TRBJ1-5; tentative D call: TRBD1 (6 bases). Trimming left V 6 bases short and J 0 bases short, with 6 bases between. The CDR3 spans 13 residues. Per the germline V gene, CDR1 is MNHEY and CDR2 is SMNVEV (reference sequence). Here the CDR3 reads CASRQGSNQPQHF. The CDR3 DNA reads TGTGCCAGCAGACAGGGTAGCAATCAGCCCCAGCATTTT.

This clone was found once. The chain has TRBV7-9 and TRBJ1-2; tentatively, D is TRBD1 (6 bases). V lost 4 bases and J lost 5, with 14 bases in between. This CDR3 has 14 residues. Germline values: CDR1 SEHNR, CDR2 FQNEAQ (reference sequence). CDR3: CASSSPGQRYGYTF. CDR3 bases: TGTGCCAGCAGCTCTCCAGGACAGAGATATGGCTACACCTTC.

The chain uses TRBV5-1 and TRBJ2-1, with TRBD2 matching 12 bases. The J segment lost 8 bases and the V segment lost 7 bases, leaving 7 bases of the junction unmatched. The germline gives CDR1 SGHRS, CDR2 YFSETQ. The CDR3 is 14 amino acids. The CDR3 sequence: CASAGTSGPDEQFF. The CDR3 DNA is TGCGCCAGCGCCGGGACTAGCGGGCCGGATGAGCAGTTCTTC.

Concerning this clone: The same CDR3 can be traced to other DNA sequences in this sample. V usage is TRBV27 and J usage is TRBJ2-1; 13 positions match TRBD2. Germline CDR1 is MNHEY and CDR2 is SMNVEV (reference sequence). Trimming cost V 3 bases and J 8 bases; bases outside gene matches: 7. The length of the CDR3 is 16 residues. The CDR3 bases are TGTGCCAGCAGTTTGATACTAGCGGGAGGGCCTGATGAGCAGTTCTTC. This translates into CASSLILAGGPDEQFF.